This T cell receptor (beta chain) was recorded in a study of CD8 T cells in ankylosing spondylitis. Study-level findings and limits: Within ankylosing spondylitis blood, a TCR beta motif made up of under 10 highly homologous variants appeared to be characteristic. Peripheral blood held disease-linked clones only at relatively low frequency, and these were CD8+. Past studies reported some motif variants in reactive arthritis synovial fluid and blood. According to the report, clones linked to the disease were significantly enriched in matched synovial fluid samples taken from ankylosing spondylitis patients.

Using quantitative 5'-RACE with molecular barcodes, the authors made TCR beta libraries. Each CDR3 protein is one row after TCRdb ran MiXCR on the 5' RACE reads. The sample lists around 770,000 distinct CDR3 sequences; around a fifth were seen once. Trimming took 5 bases from V and 7 from J; bases not matched to a gene: 7. The CDR3 is made up of 14 amino acids. Germline V gene lookup returns CDR1 SGHAT and CDR2 FQNNGV. Details on this clonotype: Its antigen is not identified.

The sequence was obtained from a male donor with ankylosing spondylitis. The sample comprised blood, either unsorted or a sorted T cell fraction (not recorded which). The chain carries TRBV11-2 and TRBJ1-3; 8 bases are shared with TRBD1. The CDR3 region is CASSQDRERNTIYF. CDR3 nucleotides: TGTGCCAGCAGCCAGGACAGGGAACGGAACACCATATATTTT.